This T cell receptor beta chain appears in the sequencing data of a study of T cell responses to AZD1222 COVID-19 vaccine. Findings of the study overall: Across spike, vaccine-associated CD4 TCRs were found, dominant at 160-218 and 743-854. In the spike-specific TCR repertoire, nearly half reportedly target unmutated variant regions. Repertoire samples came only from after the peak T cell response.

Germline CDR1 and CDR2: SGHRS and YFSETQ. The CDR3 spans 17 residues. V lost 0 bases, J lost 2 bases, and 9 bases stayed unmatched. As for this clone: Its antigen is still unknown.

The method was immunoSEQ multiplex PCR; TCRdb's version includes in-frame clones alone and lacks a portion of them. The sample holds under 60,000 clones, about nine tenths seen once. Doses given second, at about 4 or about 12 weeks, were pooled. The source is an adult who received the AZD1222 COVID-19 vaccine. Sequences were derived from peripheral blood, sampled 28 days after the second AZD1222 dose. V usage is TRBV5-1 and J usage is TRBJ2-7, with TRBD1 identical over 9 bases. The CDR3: CASSLGAGQGFTYEQYF. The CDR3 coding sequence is TGCGCCAGCAGCTTGGGGGCGGGACAGGGATTTACCTACGAGCAGTACTTC.